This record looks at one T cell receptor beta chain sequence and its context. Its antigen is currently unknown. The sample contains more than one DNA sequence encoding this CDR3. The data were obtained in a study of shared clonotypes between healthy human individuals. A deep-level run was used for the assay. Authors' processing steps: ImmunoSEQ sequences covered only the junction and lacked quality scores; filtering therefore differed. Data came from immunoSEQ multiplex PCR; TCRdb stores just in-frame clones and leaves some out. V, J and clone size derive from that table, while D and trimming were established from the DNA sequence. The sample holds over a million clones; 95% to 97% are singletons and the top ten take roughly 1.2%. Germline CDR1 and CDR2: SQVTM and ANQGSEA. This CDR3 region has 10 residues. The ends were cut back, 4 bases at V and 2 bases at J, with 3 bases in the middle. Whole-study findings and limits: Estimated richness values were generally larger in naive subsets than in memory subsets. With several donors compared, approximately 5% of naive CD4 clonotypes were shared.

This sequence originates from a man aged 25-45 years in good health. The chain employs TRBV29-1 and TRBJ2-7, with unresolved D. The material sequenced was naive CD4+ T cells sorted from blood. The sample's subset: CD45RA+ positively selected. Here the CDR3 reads CSVGAYEQYF. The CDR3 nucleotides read TGCAGCGTTGGTGCCTACGAGCAGTACTTC.